This T cell receptor beta chain was observed in a study of blood T cell repertoires in COVID-19. Study at large: T cells, B-cell-depleted T cells, or PBMCs provided the cDNA or gDNA that served as material.

This clone was seen more than once but under ten times. Germline V gene sequence: CDR1 WNHNN, CDR2 SYGVQD (reference sequence). The CDR3 loop spans 16 amino acids. V lost 6 bases to trimming and J lost 0 bases, with 15 bases between them. Sequencing used immunoSEQ multiplex PCR; TCRdb keeps in-frame clones, though not all of them. Counted here are 150,000 to 200,000 clones, roughly 84% occurring once; the ten biggest clones make up around 9.8%. The rearrangement uses TRBV10-1 and TRBJ1-5; TRBD1 might be the D (5 bases). Sequencing input: peripheral blood. The TCR comes from a woman at least 80 years old with acute or convalescent COVID-19. CDR3 sequence: CASRPDRTNSNQPQHF. Written as DNA, the CDR3 is TGCGCCAGCAGACCCGACAGAACGAATAGCAATCAGCCCCAGCATTTT.